This T cell receptor (beta chain) was captured by sequencing in a study of OX40 agonist ivuxolimab in advanced cancers. The CDR3 length is 10 residues. Germline-derived CDR1 and CDR2 are MNHEY and SMNVEV (reference sequence). The ends were cut back, 5 bases at V and 7 bases at J, with 5 bases in the middle. Profiling relied on immunoSEQ multiplex PCR, and the TCRdb table lists in-frame clones only, not all of them. The sample holds tens of thousands of clones, 85% to 90% seen once. Sequences were derived from CD4+ or CD8+ T cells sorted from blood, sampled in a trial of the OX40 agonist ivuxolimab. This clonotype was obtained from an adult with an advanced solid tumor such as melanoma, head and neck, liver or kidney cancer. The V and J genes are TRBV27 and TRBJ2-5, with a possible D match to TRBD1 (5 bases). The CDR3, as DNA: TGTGCCAGCAGTAGGGGGACCCAGTACTTC. It encodes CASSRGTQYF.